This TCR beta chain is from a study of T-cell reconstitution after alpha-beta-depleted transplantation in children. Study-level findings and limits: Approximately two months post-transplant, alpha-beta T cells reportedly originated from several hundred expanded graft clones. Among T cells one year after transplant, newly produced cells accounted for most counts and diversity.

During its preparation, the TCRbeta library received unique molecular identifiers. Using its own MiXCR run on the PCR reads, TCRdb lists one record per CDR3 protein. Altogether fewer than 750,000 distinct CDR3 sequences are present, more than 20% being singletons, with the ten largest covering 12% to 15%. This clonotype was detected a few times. Its cognate antigen is unknown. The TCR comes from a boy in the first two years of life who had a stem cell transplant for acute myeloid leukemia, so the T cells may come from the graft donor. The starting material was PBMCs, mostly from graft donor cells, obtained 360 days after TCRalphabeta/CD19-depleted stem cell transplant.

CDR3 in DNA: TGTGCCAGCAGCGTCCATGGACTCCAACAAGAGACCCAGTACTTC. Residues: CASSVHGLQQETQYF. The V call is TRBV7-9, the J call TRBJ2-5; D might be TRBD2 (5 bases). The CDR3 length is 15 residues. CDR1 is SEHNR, CDR2 FQNEAQ, per germline (reference sequence). Trimming took off 5 bases at V and 2 bases at J, with 15 bases between the two ends.